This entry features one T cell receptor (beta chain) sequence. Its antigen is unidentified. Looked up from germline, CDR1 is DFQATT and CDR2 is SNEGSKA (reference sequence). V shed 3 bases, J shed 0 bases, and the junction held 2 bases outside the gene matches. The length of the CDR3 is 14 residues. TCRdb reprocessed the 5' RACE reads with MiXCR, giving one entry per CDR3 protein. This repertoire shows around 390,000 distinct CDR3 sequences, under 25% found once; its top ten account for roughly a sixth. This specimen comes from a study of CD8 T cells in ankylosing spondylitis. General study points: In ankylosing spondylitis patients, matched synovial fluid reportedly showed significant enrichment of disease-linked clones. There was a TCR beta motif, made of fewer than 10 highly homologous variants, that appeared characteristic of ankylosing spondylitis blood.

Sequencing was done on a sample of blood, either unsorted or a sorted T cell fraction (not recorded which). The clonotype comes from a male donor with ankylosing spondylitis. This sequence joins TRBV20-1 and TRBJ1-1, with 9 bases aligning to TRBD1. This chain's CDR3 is CSARDRGVNTEAFF. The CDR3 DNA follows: TGCAGTGCTAGGGACAGGGGCGTGAACACTGAAGCTTTCTTT.